Each of the 3 T cell receptor beta chains below was sequenced from the same sample in a study of blood T cell repertoires in COVID-19. Assay: immunoSEQ multiplex PCR; the TCRdb copy retains only in-frame clones and omits some. The data contain over 70,000 clones, around 83% of them seen just once; the ten biggest clones take up 4% to 5.5%. Input material: peripheral blood. These receptors were collected from a man at least 80 years old with acute or convalescent COVID-19.

The chain couples TRBV5-1 to TRBJ1-4, with TRBD1 as a possible D gene (6 bases). The germline gives CDR1 SGHRS, CDR2 YFSETQ. This CDR3 spans 13 amino acids. Trimming took off 4 bases at V and 7 bases at J, with 11 bases between the two ends. CDR3 DNA sequence: TGCGCCAGCAGCCCGGGGGGGCCTGAAAAACTGTTTTTT. This gives the protein CASSPGGPEKLFF.

V gene TRBV12-3 or TRBV12-4 combines with J gene TRBJ2-1, with D maybe TRBD2 (6 bases). The CDR3 spans 12 residues. Trimming left V 3 bases short and J 15 bases short, with 15 bases between. The DNA for the CDR3 is TGTGCCAGCAGTTTTGCGGGATCCCTCAGGTTCTTC. The encoded protein is CASSFAGSLRFF.

CDR3 DNA sequence: TGTGCCAGCAGCCCGGGACAGGGTTACTATGGCTACACCTTC. Amino acid sequence: CASSPGQGYYGYTF. This rearrangement joins TRBV7-9 to TRBJ1-2; TRBD1 matches 9 bases. From germline, CDR1 is SEHNR and CDR2 FQNEAQ (reference sequence). This CDR3 has 14 amino acids. Trimming cost V 5 bases and J 3 bases; bases outside gene matches: 4.